This T cell receptor beta chain was captured in a study of immune heterogeneity within non-small cell lung tumors. The overall study: Histology included 4 squamous cell carcinomas, 9 to 11 non-squamous carcinomas and 1 unspecified tumor.

Multiplex PCR employing 32 V and 13 J primers generated amplicons of the TCR beta CDR3. TCRdb recomputed calls from the multiplex PCR reads with MiXCR, one row per CDR3 protein. The sample shows some 2,500 distinct CDR3 sequences, around half of them seen only once. As template, the study used bulk tumor genomic DNA at 550 to 700 ng per sample. Spaced far apart, several biopsies were taken from each primary tumor during surgery. Patients underwent curative surgery for untreated, newly diagnosed non-small cell lung cancer. The study drew donors from newly diagnosed non-small cell lung cancer patients having surgery with curative intent. Regarding this clonotype: The antigen remains unidentified.

The CDR3 runs to 16 residues. Looked up from germline, CDR1 is LNHDA and CDR2 is SQIVND (reference sequence). Trimming stripped 5 bases from V and 3 bases from J, with 19 bases between. Study-wide points: Identical dominant CDR3 beta clonotypes recurred across a patient's tumor sites, together with site-unique high-frequency clones. A moderate but significant correlation was observed between local T-cell clonality and local tumor mutational burden (R around 0.32).

This TCR was recovered from a man in his fifties with non-small cell lung cancer. This chain uses TRBV19 with TRBJ1-1; TRBD1 might be the D (6 bases). The sequenced sample was lung tumor tissue. Here the CDR3 DNA reads TGTGCCAGTAGTCCTACAGGGCTCTTGAGCGACACTGAAGCTTTCTTT. Its protein product is CASSPTGLLSDTEAFF.